The 24 T cell receptor beta chains below come from one sample, sequenced in a study of T cells in Graves' hyperthyroidism and ophthalmopathy. Amplification yielded TCR beta CDR3 regions, with RNA transcripts as the source. A set of HTBI primers served as the primers for a first-round RT-PCR of the TCR CDR3. A single record per CDR3 protein comes from TCRdb applying MiXCR to the multiplex PCR reads. Among around 600,000 distinct CDR3 sequences, more than 15% were seen once, and the ten largest hold 3% to 4%. Source material: blood. The receptors stem from a woman in her thirties or forties with Graves' ophthalmopathy.

The CDR3 sequence: CSGTVMNTEAFF. DNA for the CDR3: TGCAGCGGGACGGTGATGAACACTGAAGCTTTCTTT. The J gene is TRBJ1-1, the V gene TRBV29-1; D gene uncertain. CDR3 length: 12 amino acids. V was trimmed by 7 bases and J by 0 bases, leaving 9 bases between them. Germline CDR1 is SQVTM and CDR2 is ANQGSEA.

On this clonotype itself: This may come from a read error, since a much larger clone is one base off. V gene TRBV13 combines with J gene TRBJ2-2; D unresolved. The V gene's germline CDR1 is PRHDT and CDR2 FYEKMQ (reference sequence). The CDR3 covers 13 residues. The CDR3 region has the DNA TGTGCCGGCAGCTTAGTTCGCACCGGGGAGCTGTTTTTT. Amino acids: CAGSLVRTGELFF. Variable domain in full (rest from reference TRBV13 and TRBJ2-2): AAGVIQSPRHLIKEKRETATLKCYPIPRHDTVYWYQQGPGQDPQFLISFYEKMQSDKGSIPDRFSAQQFSDYHSELNMSSLELGDSALYFCAGSLVRTGELFFGEGSRLTVL.

This clonotype was recorded many times. The chain carries TRBV20-1 and TRBJ2-1; 9 bases map to TRBD2. The V and J ends lost 0 bases and 4 bases, in that order; junction bases with no gene match: 10. The CDR3 has 17 residues. CDR1 and CDR2 (germline): DFQATT, SNEGSKA (reference sequence). CDR3 loop: CSARDLGLAGPYNEQFF. In DNA, the CDR3 is TGCAGTGCTAGAGATCTAGGGCTAGCGGGACCATACAATGAGCAGTTCTTC.

This clonotype occurred a few times. The rearrangement joins TRBV3-1 to TRBJ1-2, with a tentative D call TRBD1 (5 bases). V lost 1 base and J lost 6, with 12 bases in between. The germline V gene encodes CDR1 LGHDT and CDR2 YNNKEL (reference sequence). This CDR3 spans 14 amino acids. The CDR3 region has the DNA TGTGCCAGCAGCCAAGGTGCTGAGGGGAATGGCTACACCTTC. Its protein is CASSQGAEGNGYTF.

The chain is built from TRBV11-2 and TRBJ1-2; TRBD1 is a possible D gene (6 bases). The CDR3 consists of 13 residues. From germline, CDR1 is SGHAT and CDR2 FQNNGV. The V end lost 5 bases, the J end lost 6 bases, and 13 bases lay between the germline ends. As DNA, the CDR3 is TGTGCCAGCAGCGATGGAGGGGGAAATGGCTACACCTTC. Its translation: CASSDGGGNGYTF. Together with reference TRBV11-2 and TRBJ1-2, the CDR3 gives the full variable domain: EAGVAQSPRYKIIEKRQSVAFWCNPISGHATLYWYQQILGQGPKLLIQFQNNGVVDDSQLPKDRFSAERLKGVDSTLKIQPAKLEDSAVYLCASSDGGGNGYTFGSGTRLTVV.

This clonotype was observed many times. This chain connects TRBV3-1 to TRBJ1-3; D is uncertain. The germline gives CDR1 LGHDT, CDR2 YNNKEL (reference sequence). CDR3 length equals 14 residues. Trimming stripped 0 bases from V and 3 bases from J, with 6 bases between. CDR3 nucleotide sequence: TGTGCCAGCAGCCAAGAAACCCATGGAAACACCATATATTTT. Translated: CASSQETHGNTIYF.

Of note for this clonotype: A much larger clone sits a single nucleotide away, making a read error possible. This sequence joins TRBV2 and TRBJ1-5; 7 nucleotides agree with TRBD1. Germline values: CDR1 SNHLY, CDR2 FYNNEI. The CDR3 is made up of 14 amino acids. V dropped 3 bases and J dropped 4; count of bases not matched to a gene: 3. In nucleotides, the CDR3 is TGTGCCAGCAGTGAGCAACAGGGGAATCAGCCCCAGCATTTT. This sequence encodes CASSEQQGNQPQHF. Full variable domain (missing parts from reference TRBV2 and TRBJ1-5): EPEVTQTPSHQVTQMGQEVILRCVPISNHLYFYWYRQILGQKVEFLVSFYNNEISEKSEIFDDQFSVERPDGSNFTLKIRSTKLEDSAMYFCASSEQQGNQPQHFGDGTRLSIL.

This clonotype was seen a handful of times. This chain connects TRBV28 to TRBJ1-3; D may be TRBD1 (5 bases). The germline V and J ends were trimmed by 8 bases and 4 bases, with 21 bases remaining between them. The germline V gene encodes CDR1 MDHEN and CDR2 SYDVKM. This CDR3 contains 16 residues. The CDR3 DNA reads TGTGCCAGCGGATCTCGGGGGTGGTACCGCGGAAACACCATATATTTT. It codes for CASGSRGWYRGNTIYF. Full variable domain (rest looked up from reference TRBV28 and TRBJ1-3): DVKVTQSSRYLVKRTGEKVFLECVQDMDHENMFWYRQDPGLGLRLIYFSYDVKMKEKGDIPEGYSVSREKKERFSLILESASTNQTSMYLCASGSRGWYRGNTIYFGEGSWLTVV.

The chain couples TRBV20-1 to TRBJ2-7; TRBD1 agrees at 11 bases. CDR3 length: 14 residues. The V gene's germline CDR1 is DFQATT and CDR2 SNEGSKA (reference sequence). With V trimmed by 5 bases and J by 5 bases, 8 bases remained unmatched. As DNA, the CDR3 is TGCAGTGCTTTTCCGGGACAGGGGGGCCACGAGCAGTACTTC. Residues: CSAFPGQGGHEQYF.

This clonotype showed up many times. The gene calls are TRBV12-3 or TRBV12-4 and TRBJ2-2; D is perhaps TRBD1 (6 bases). There are 18 residues in the CDR3. Trimming pared 3 bases from V and 4 bases from J, leaving 21 bases between. This CDR3 reads CASSFAPSGTRSTGELFF. DNA for the CDR3: TGTGCCAGCAGTTTCGCGCCGTCCGGGACAAGGAGCACCGGGGAGCTGTTTTTT.

The chain combines TRBV2 with TRBJ1-2; D uncertain. From germline, CDR1 is SNHLY and CDR2 FYNNEI. With 3 bases removed from V and 3 bases from J, the gap between germline ends came to 8 bases. The CDR3 spans 13 residues. CDR3 nucleotide sequence: TGTGCCAGCAGTGACGGGGTGGACTATGGCTACACCTTC. Its protein is CASSDGVDYGYTF.

This sequence joins TRBV9 and TRBJ2-3; tentatively, D is TRBD2 (6 bases). This CDR3 has 15 residues. The V end lost 4 bases, the J end lost 2 bases, and 14 bases lay between the germline ends. CDR1 and CDR2 from the germline V gene are SGDLS and YYNGEE. CDR3 sequence reads: CASSKAGSLTDTQYF. The CDR3 coding sequence is TGTGCCAGCAGCAAGGCGGGGAGCCTCACAGATACGCAGTATTTT.

This clonotype showed up many times. The V call is TRBV28, the J call TRBJ2-1; D may be TRBD2 (6 bases). The CDR3 extends over 11 amino acids. Per the germline V gene, CDR1 is MDHEN and CDR2 is SYDVKM. V was clipped by 10 bases and J by 9 bases, with 13 bases between them. CDR3 sequence (DNA): TGTGCCACCGACGCGGGGCCTGAGCAGTTCTTC. Encoded protein: CATDAGPEQFF.

The chain is built from TRBV20-1 and TRBJ1-4; D uncertain. The CDR3 has 13 amino acids. Germline V gene data show CDR1 as DFQATT and CDR2 as SNEGSKA (reference sequence). V lost 3 bases, J lost 4 bases, and 9 bases lay in between. Here the CDR3 DNA reads TGCAGTGCTAGTCACCCCCTTAATGAAAAACTGTTTTTT. Protein: CSASHPLNEKLFF.

V is TRBV4-1 and J is TRBJ2-3; 8 positions match TRBD2. The junction had 3 bases not matched to a gene; V was cut back by 2 bases and J by 5 bases. Germline CDR1 reads MGHRA; CDR2 reads YSYEKL. CDR3 length: 14 residues. The CDR3 bases are TGCGCCAGCAGCCAAAGCGGGAGTATAGATACGCAGTATTTT. This sequence encodes CASSQSGSIDTQYF.

This sequence joins TRBV19 and TRBJ1-4; the match to TRBD1 covers 7 bases. Germline CDR1 LNHDA, CDR2 SQIVND (reference sequence). The V gene end was trimmed by 7 bases and the J gene end by 4 bases; junction bases not matched to a gene: 9. This CDR3 is 15 amino acids long. The CDR3 protein is CASIPPGQINEKLFF. DNA for the CDR3: TGTGCCAGTATTCCACCGGGACAGATTAATGAAAAACTGTTTTTT.

The rearrangement links TRBV10-2 to TRBJ2-6; D is possibly TRBD2 (6 bases). This CDR3 spans 15 amino acids. V was pared by 4 bases and J by 0 bases, with 7 bases between. In germline, CDR1 is WSHSY, CDR2 SAAADI. CDR3 region: CASSGTISGANVLTF. The CDR3 region has the DNA TGCGCCAGCAGTGGGACTATCTCTGGGGCCAACGTCCTGACTTTC.

The chain employs TRBV5-1 and TRBJ2-5; possible D gene TRBD2, 5 bases. V was pared by 4 bases and J by 2 bases, with 18 bases between. CDR1 and CDR2 (germline): SGHRS, YFSETQ. CDR3 length equals 16 residues. DNA of the CDR3: TGCGCCAGCAGCACCCATACGAACGGGGTTCAAGAGACCCAGTACTTC. This codes for CASSTHTNGVQETQYF.

In its sample, this clonotype was seen many times. This chain joins TRBV2 and TRBJ1-2; D unresolved. The germline V gene encodes CDR1 SNHLY and CDR2 FYNNEI. The CDR3 length is 12 residues. With 3 bases removed from V and 3 bases from J, the gap between germline ends came to 5 bases. DNA of the CDR3: TGTGCCAGCAGTGATGTCGACTATGGCTACACCTTC. It translates to CASSDVDYGYTF.

This chain connects TRBV6-1 to TRBJ2-1; 8 nucleotides line up with TRBD1. The J segment lost 6 bases and the V segment lost 6 bases, leaving 7 bases of the junction unmatched. Germline-derived CDR1 and CDR2 are MNHNS and SASEGT. This CDR3 spans 14 amino acids. The CDR3 is CASSSGQGSNEQFF. The CDR3 coding sequence is TGTGCCAGCAGCTCCGGACAGGGCTCCAATGAGCAGTTCTTC.

This clonotype was recorded at least ten times. The chain recombines TRBV12-3 or TRBV12-4 with TRBJ1-2, with 11 bases aligning to TRBD1. This CDR3 region has 16 residues. Losses at the gene ends were 5 bases for V and 7 bases for J; bases not matched to a gene: 12. The DNA for the CDR3 is TGTGCCAGCAGTCCGACCGGGACAGGGGGAGCGGGTGGCTACACCTTC. Protein product: CASSPTGTGGAGGYTF.

The chain combines TRBV19 with TRBJ1-2; TRBD1 might be the D (5 bases). CDR1 is LNHDA, CDR2 SQIVND, per germline (reference sequence). V was pared by 5 bases and J by 5 bases, with 21 bases between. The CDR3 is 16 residues long. CDR3 in DNA: TGTGCCAGTAGTGGACTAGGTCGCGACAGACTTTATGGCTACACCTTC. It is translated as CASSGLGRDRLYGYTF.

This clonotype showed up many times. This rearrangement joins TRBV7-9 to TRBJ2-1; TRBD2 matches at 11 bases. J was trimmed by 5 bases and V by 6 bases; bases with no gene match: 6. The length of the CDR3 is 15 residues. Germline V gives CDR1 SEHNR, CDR2 FQNEAQ (reference sequence). This chain's CDR3 is CASSSAGLADNEQFF. DNA for the CDR3: TGTGCCAGCAGTTCAGCGGGACTAGCGGACAATGAGCAGTTCTTC.

This clonotype was recorded many times. This chain uses TRBV2 with TRBJ2-5; 10 nucleotides match TRBD2. This CDR3 spans 15 amino acids. V lost 8 bases to trimming and J lost 4 bases; unmatched junction nucleotides: 10. Germline V gene sequence: CDR1 SNHLY, CDR2 FYNNEI. The DNA of the CDR3 is TGTGCCAGCGGCGCGCTAGCGGGAGATTCAGAGACCCAGTACTTC. As protein: CASGALAGDSETQYF.